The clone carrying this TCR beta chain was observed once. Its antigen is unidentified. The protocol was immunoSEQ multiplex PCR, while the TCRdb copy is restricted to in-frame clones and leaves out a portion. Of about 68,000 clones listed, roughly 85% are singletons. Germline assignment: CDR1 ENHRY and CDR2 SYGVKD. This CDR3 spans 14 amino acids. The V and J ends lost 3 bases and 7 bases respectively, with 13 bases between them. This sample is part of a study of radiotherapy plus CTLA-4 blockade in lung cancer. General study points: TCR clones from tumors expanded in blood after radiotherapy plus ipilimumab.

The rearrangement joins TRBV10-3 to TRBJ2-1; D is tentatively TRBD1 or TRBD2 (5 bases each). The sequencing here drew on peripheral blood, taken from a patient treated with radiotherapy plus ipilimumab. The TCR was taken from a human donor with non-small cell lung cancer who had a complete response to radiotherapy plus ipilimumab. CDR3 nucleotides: TGTGCCATCAGTGAAATTGGGGGAGTAAATGAGCAGTTCTTC. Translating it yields CAISEIGGVNEQFF.